A single sample gave rise to the 24 T cell receptor beta chains below, sequenced in a study of T-cell reconstitution after alpha-beta-depleted transplantation in children. Library preparation (for TCRbeta) was performed with unique molecular identifiers. In TCRdb, the PCR reads were re-called with MiXCR into one record per CDR3 protein. Of almost 250,000 distinct CDR3 sequences listed, more than 20% were seen once; the top ten hold about 2.5%. The starting material was PBMCs, obtained before TCRalphabeta/CD19-depleted stem cell transplant. The receptors here all came from a girl aged 2-10 years with Fanconi anemia, due to receive a stem cell transplant.

The chain's CDR3 is CASSLAFRLDYNEQFF. Here the CDR3 DNA reads TGTGCCAGCAGCTTGGCTTTTAGGCTCGACTACAATGAGCAGTTCTTC. The V gene is TRBV7-2, the J gene TRBJ2-1; D gene uncertain. The CDR3 is 16 amino acids. Germline lookup yields CDR1 SGHTA and CDR2 FQGNSA. V lost 3 bases and J 3 bases, leaving 15 bases between the germline ends.

The gene calls are TRBV7-9 and TRBJ2-7, with 7 positions matching TRBD1. CDR1 SEHNR and CDR2 FQNEAQ come from the germline V gene (reference sequence). This CDR3 has 15 residues. V shed 4 bases, J shed 7 bases, and the junction held 13 bases outside the gene matches. CDR3 amino acids: CASSSTRDSKWEQYF. The CDR3 DNA follows: TGTGCCAGCAGCTCCACTAGGGACAGTAAATGGGAGCAGTACTTC. Supplemented by reference TRBV7-9 and TRBJ2-7, the full variable domain reads DTGVSQNPRHKITKRGQNVTFRCDPISEHNRLYWYRQTLGQGPEFLTYFQNEAQLEKSRLLSDRFSAERPKGSFSTLEIQRTEQGDSAMYLCASSSTRDSKWEQYFGPGTRLTVT.

This clonotype was observed a few times. The chain recombines TRBV5-6 with TRBJ1-1, with D unclear. Deletions cut 2 bases from V and 2 bases from J, with 16 bases between. This CDR3 has 16 amino acids. Germline assignment: CDR1 SGHDT and CDR2 YYEEEE. The CDR3 DNA reads TGTGCCAGCAGCTTTCAAGTGGGCAGCCCCAACACTGAAGCTTTCTTT. Its translation: CASSFQVGSPNTEAFF.

This clonotype was recorded at least ten times. J is TRBJ2-3 and V is TRBV5-1; 7 positions agree with TRBD2. The V gene's germline CDR1 is SGHRS and CDR2 YFSETQ. CDR3 size: 12 residues. The V segment lost 4 bases and the J segment 14 bases; nucleotides outside the gene matches: 10. DNA for the CDR3: TGCGCCAGCAGCGTTGAGCGGGGATGGTCGTATTTT. Protein: CASSVERGWSYF.

In this sample, this clonotype turned up many times. The chain is built from TRBV12-3 or TRBV12-4 and TRBJ2-3; the D call may be TRBD1 or TRBD2 (5 bases each). CDR3 size: 15 residues. V lost 6 bases and J lost 1, with 14 bases in between. The CDR3 DNA reads TGTGCCAGCAGGCTCTTCTCGGGGCGCACAGATACGCAGTATTTT. This translates into CASRLFSGRTDTQYF.

The chain is built from TRBV6-1 and TRBJ2-7; D possibly corresponds to TRBD2 (6 bases). From germline, CDR1 is MNHNS and CDR2 SASEGT. The CDR3 is made up of 16 amino acids. V gave up 7 bases and J gave up 2 bases, with 21 bases separating them. CDR3 in amino acids: CASTTSRDSKPYEQYF. DNA for the CDR3: TGTGCCAGCACTACCTCCCGGGACTCAAAGCCCTACGAGCAGTACTTC.

The chain combines TRBV7-3 with TRBJ2-2; TRBD1 agrees at 7 bases. The V gene's germline CDR1 is SGHTA and CDR2 FQGTGA. J lost 1 base, V lost 0 bases, and 2 bases had no gene match. This CDR3 comprises 16 residues. The DNA for the CDR3 is TGTGCCAGCAGCTTAACAGGGGGCAAGAACACCGGGGAGCTGTTTTTT. Its protein is CASSLTGGKNTGELFF.

V and J are TRBV7-2 and TRBJ2-1; D ambiguous. Germline CDR1 reads SGHTA; CDR2 reads FQGNSA. V was cut by 6 bases and J by 0 bases, with 9 bases left in between. The CDR3 sequence is 14 residues long. DNA of the CDR3: TGTGCCAGCAGTAGCCAGTCCTCCTACAATGAGCAGTTCTTC. This translates into CASSSQSSYNEQFF.

This clonotype was observed a few times. This rearrangement joins TRBV20-1 to TRBJ1-2; D is perhaps TRBD1 (6 bases). The CDR3 consists of 16 residues. Trimming cost V 0 bases and J 10 bases, with 24 bases left between them. Germline CDR1 is DFQATT and CDR2 is SNEGSKA (reference sequence). The CDR3 DNA is TGCAGTGCTAGAGATCGGAGGGACACAATGGCCTCTTCCTACACCTTC. It translates to CSARDRRDTMASSYTF.

V is TRBV20-1 and J is TRBJ2-3; the D is unclear. The CDR3 has 15 amino acids. V lost 1 base to trimming and J lost 2 bases, with 13 bases between them. CDR1 is DFQATT, CDR2 SNEGSKA, per germline (reference sequence). The CDR3: CSARGDFLNTDTQYF. The CDR3 bases are TGCAGTGCTAGAGGAGACTTCTTGAACACAGATACGCAGTATTTT.

The chain is built from TRBV7-3 and TRBJ2-3; perhaps D is TRBD1 or TRBD2 (5 bases each). The CDR3 extends over 13 amino acids. The germline V and J ends were trimmed by 0 bases and 6 bases, with 7 bases remaining between them. CDR1 and CDR2 from the germline V gene are SGHTA and FQGTGA. The DNA for the CDR3 is TGTGCCAGCAGCTTAACGGGGGTGGATACGCAGTATTTT. Its translation is CASSLTGVDTQYF.

The chain couples TRBV20-1 to TRBJ2-3; perhaps TRBD1 as D (7 bases). The germline gives CDR1 DFQATT, CDR2 SNEGSKA (reference sequence). With 6 bases removed from V and 4 bases from J, the gap between germline ends came to 17 bases. The CDR3 has 14 residues. The CDR3 loop reads CSAQLGGTADTQYF. For the CDR3, the DNA is TGCAGTGCCCAGCTGGGCGGGACAGCAGATACGCAGTATTTT.

There are many counts of this clonotype. The V gene is TRBV20-1, the J gene TRBJ1-6; no firm D call. CDR3 size: 19 residues. Looked up from germline, CDR1 is DFQATT and CDR2 is SNEGSKA (reference sequence). Trimming pared 0 bases from V and 0 bases from J, leaving 18 bases between. As DNA, the CDR3 is TGCAGTGCTAGAGACCAATTGACCGAGGCGGGCTCCTATAATTCACCCCTCCACTTT. Amino acid sequence: CSARDQLTEAGSYNSPLHF.

This sequence joins TRBV28 and TRBJ2-7, with a possible D match to TRBD1 (6 bases). V lost 2 bases to trimming and J lost 0 bases, with 8 bases between them. This CDR3 contains 14 residues. In germline, CDR1 is MDHEN, CDR2 SYDVKM. The CDR3 protein is CASSLTGRSYEQYF. The DNA for the CDR3 is TGTGCCAGCAGTTTAACAGGGCGCTCCTACGAGCAGTACTTC.

This clonotype was observed many times. The rearrangement links TRBV12-3 or TRBV12-4 to TRBJ2-7; tentatively, D is TRBD2 (6 bases). Trimming removed 8 bases from V and 8 bases from J, with 22 bases in between. The CDR3 contains 14 residues. The CDR3 loop reads CASFKDPTRDQQYF. DNA of the CDR3: TGTGCCAGCTTCAAGGACCCGACTAGGGATCAGCAGTACTTC.

At least ten counts were recorded for this clonotype. The chain links TRBV25-1 to TRBJ1-5; perhaps TRBD1 as D (6 bases). The CDR3 covers 16 residues. V was shortened by 2 bases and J by 4 bases, with 15 bases between the two germline ends. Germline values: CDR1 MGHDK, CDR2 SYGVNS. Here the CDR3 DNA reads TGTGCCAGCAGTGAAGCGAAGGACAGTTTTAATCAGCCCCAGCATTTT. This translates into CASSEAKDSFNQPQHF.

The V call is TRBV7-2, the J call TRBJ2-7; 7 bases are shared with TRBD2. The V segment lost 3 bases and the J segment 2 bases; nucleotides outside the gene matches: 10. Germline V lookup: CDR1 SGHTA, CDR2 FQGNSA. This CDR3 is built from 16 residues. The CDR3 DNA reads TGTGCCAGCAGCTTCGGGGGGTCTAGACATACCTACGAGCAGTACTTC. Amino acids: CASSFGGSRHTYEQYF. Together with reference TRBV7-2 and TRBJ2-7, the CDR3 gives the full variable domain: GAGVSQSPSNKVTEKGKDVELRCDPISGHTALYWYRQSLGQGLEFLIYFQGNSAPDKSGLPSDRFSAERTGGSVSTLTIQRTQQEDSAVYLCASSFGGSRHTYEQYFGPGTRLTVT.

The sample holds many counts of this clonotype. V and J are TRBV12-3 or TRBV12-4 and TRBJ2-7, with 10 bases lining up with TRBD1. Losses at the gene ends were 1 base for V and 0 bases for J; bases not matched to a gene: 6. The CDR3 has 17 residues. The CDR3 nucleotides read TGTGCCAGCAGTTTAGGGACAGGGGGTCTCTTCTCCTACGAGCAGTACTTC. Protein: CASSLGTGGLFSYEQYF.

The J gene is TRBJ2-7, the V gene TRBV5-1, with 8 bases lining up with TRBD1. Germline V gene lookup returns CDR1 SGHRS and CDR2 YFSETQ. V lost 0 bases to trimming and J lost 3 bases; unmatched junction nucleotides: 5. The CDR3 length is 15 residues. CDR3 sequence (DNA): TGCGCCAGCAGCTTGGCAGGGGGCAACCTCTACGAGCAGTACTTC. This codes for CASSLAGGNLYEQYF.

This clonotype was recorded at least ten times. J is TRBJ2-1 and V is TRBV20-1, with D maybe TRBD1 (6 bases). V was cut by 4 bases and J by 10 bases, with 20 bases left in between. From germline, CDR1 is DFQATT and CDR2 SNEGSKA (reference sequence). This CDR3 has 14 amino acids. The CDR3 bases are TGCAGTGCTATCGGACAGTCGCTAGATGCCGAGCAGTTCTTC. Residues: CSAIGQSLDAEQFF.

This clonotype has ten or more counts. The V gene is TRBV15, the J gene TRBJ2-5, with D perhaps TRBD1 or TRBD2 (6 bases each). This CDR3 has 18 residues. In germline, CDR1 is LNHNV, CDR2 YYDKDF (reference sequence). Trimming shortened V by 2 bases and J by 5 bases, and 24 bases separated the two germline ends. The CDR3 DNA reads as TGTGCCACCAGCAGAAGATTGGACAGCCTACTGGCGGGGGAGACCCAGTACTTC. It translates to CATSRRLDSLLAGETQYF.

On this clonotype: A read error may explain this, as a much larger clone is one base away. The CDR3 ends on some other residue instead of the conserved phenylalanine or tryptophan, so this is likely a read error. The chain links TRBV29-1 to TRBJ1-2; D is undetermined. Germline values: CDR1 SQVTM, CDR2 ANQGSEA. V was clipped by 2 bases and J by 7 bases, with 8 bases between them. This CDR3 has 11 residues. The DNA of the CDR3 is TGCAGCGTTGAATACTTCGGTGGCTACACCTCC. Its translation is CSVEYFGGYTS.

The chain links TRBV18 to TRBJ2-6; D call uncertain. The CDR3 contains 17 residues. V was clipped by 0 bases and J by 0 bases, with 9 bases between them. Germline lookup yields CDR1 KGHSH and CDR2 LQKENI. CDR3 loop: CASSPPSRASGANVLTF. As DNA, the CDR3 is TGTGCCAGCTCACCACCTTCAAGGGCCTCTGGGGCCAACGTCCTGACTTTC.

This clonotype was observed a few times. The chain is built from TRBV5-1 and TRBJ2-7, with D perhaps matching TRBD2 (5 bases). CDR1 is SGHRS and CDR2 is YFSETQ in the germline V gene. V was shortened by 4 bases and J by 4 bases, with 15 bases between the two germline ends. The CDR3 covers 14 residues. In nucleotides, the CDR3 is TGCGCCAGCAGCCCCCGGGATTACCTTTACGAGCAGTACTTC. Its protein product is CASSPRDYLYEQYF.